What follows is one TCR beta chain and its context. Its antigen is as yet unknown. PCR primers comprised 60 Vbeta and 13 Jbeta primers. Some clones are missing from TCRdb's copy, which holds only in-frame ones; the method was immunoSEQ multiplex PCR. The sample records about 140,000 clones, roughly four fifths being singletons. This entry comes from a study of cytomegalovirus exposure and HLA in healthy donors. Whole-study results and caveats: After further analysis at a later stage, 16,951 TCR beta sequences were associated with HLA alleles at 0.05 false discovery rate. In a later analysis, the majority of CMV-associated beta chains seemingly showed HLA restriction. In a later analysis, HLA-C alleles had the fewest associated TCRs, DRB1 alleles the most. The study listed roughly 150 cytomegalovirus-associated TCR beta chains.

Germline CDR1 MNHNS, CDR2 SASEGT. V was clipped by 7 bases and J by 7 bases; unmatched bases: 10. The CDR3 is 14 residues long. Sequencing used PBMCs. The chain uses TRBV6-1 and TRBJ1-5; 7 bases match TRBD1. This TCR came from a young man in good health and CMV-seropositive. The CDR3 loop reads CASKDRVVRQPQHF. The CDR3 bases are TGTGCCAGCAAAGACAGGGTTGTCAGACAGCCCCAGCATTTT.